This T cell receptor (beta chain) stems from a study of beta chain features in type 1 diabetes. Whole-study context: Over all samples combined, over 85,000,000 sorted cells were examined. Study-level points and caveats: Among all four CD4+ subsets, Type 1 diabetes patients had TCRB CDR3s that were moderately but significantly shorter. In the patient group, naive, central memory and Treg TCRB repertoires seemed more alike than in the healthy donor group.

On this clone: Its antigen remains unknown.

Expressed TCRB transcripts were sequenced because the entire RNA isolate underwent reverse transcription. The repertoire was sequenced with immunoSEQ multiplex PCR; TCRdb's copy has only in-frame clones and lacks some. Altogether 640,000 or so clones are present, over 13% being singletons, with the ten largest covering just under 0.04%. This sequence was found in a man aged 18 to 30 with type 1 diabetes. What was sequenced was naive CD4+ T cells from blood.

The CDR3 region is CASDRRTGDNEQFF. The CDR3 DNA reads as TGTGCCAGCGACCGACGGACAGGGGACAATGAGCAGTTCTTC. The chain has TRBV7-2 and TRBJ2-1, with 9 bases identical to TRBD1. The V gene's germline CDR1 is SGHTA and CDR2 FQGNSA. CDR3 length: 14 amino acids. Germline trimming cut 8 bases from V and 5 bases from J; bases unmatched to any gene: 7.